This passage covers 29 T cell receptor beta chains from one sample sequenced in a study of blood T cell repertoires in COVID-19. The assay was immunoSEQ multiplex PCR, and TCRdb's table has in-frame clones only and misses some. This sample has 89,000 or so clones, with nearly 95% found just once. The sequenced material came from peripheral blood. These receptors came from a human donor with active COVID-19. The donor label of this sample is uncertain.

CDR3 DNA: TGTGCCAGTAGTATAGGGTTGCAGGGAGGCGGCTACACCTTC. It is translated as CASSIGLQGGGYTF. The chain carries TRBV19 and TRBJ1-2; the D gene is possibly TRBD1 (5 bases). The V gene lost 1 base and the J gene lost 8 bases, with 14 bases spanning the gap. The germline V gene encodes CDR1 LNHDA and CDR2 SQIVND (reference sequence). The CDR3 has 14 amino acids.

This chain joins TRBV5-1 and TRBJ2-7; the D gene is possibly TRBD1 (5 bases). CDR1 SGHRS and CDR2 YFSETQ come from the germline V gene. The CDR3 is made up of 15 amino acids. V dropped 2 bases and J dropped 4 bases, with 16 bases sitting between them. The CDR3 sequence: CASSFGPLGVYEQYF. The CDR3 DNA reads as TGCGCCAGCAGCTTTGGGCCTTTAGGGGTATACGAGCAGTACTTC.

This chain connects TRBV6-5 to TRBJ1-1; no reliable D call. Germline V CDR1 and CDR2: MNHEY, SVGAGI. The CDR3 totals 11 residues. Trimming took 2 bases from V and 5 from J, leaving 3 bases between them. CDR3 bases: TGTGCCAGCAGTTACCAGACTGAAGCTTTCTTT. It codes for CASSYQTEAFF.

This rearrangement joins TRBV19 to TRBJ1-2; D may be TRBD1 (5 bases). Germline assignment: CDR1 LNHDA and CDR2 SQIVND (reference sequence). Trimming left V 3 bases short and J 5 bases short, with 10 bases between. This CDR3 has 13 amino acids. The CDR3 protein is CASSIGRGYGYTF. The CDR3 DNA is TGTGCCAGTAGTATCGGACGGGGGTATGGCTACACCTTC.

In its sample, this clone was seen once. The CDR3 sequence is CASSLTGSEQYF. The CDR3 bases are TGTGCCAGCAGCTTAACAGGGAGCGAGCAGTACTTC. The V call is TRBV7-2, the J call TRBJ2-7; perhaps TRBD1 as D (6 bases). The CDR3 is made up of 12 amino acids. The V and J ends lost 2 bases and 6 bases respectively, with 8 bases between them. Germline CDR1 reads SGHTA; CDR2 reads FQGNSA.

This clone has just one count. The chain links TRBV15 to TRBJ1-2; D gene ambiguous. This CDR3 is built from 15 residues. From germline, CDR1 is LNHNV and CDR2 YYDKDF (reference sequence). The V end was cut by 1 base, the J end by 2 bases, with 11 bases between. CDR3 region: CATSRVAGINYGYTF. Written as DNA, the CDR3 is TGTGCCACCAGCAGAGTGGCGGGCATCAACTATGGCTACACCTTC.

This clone was found once. The chain couples TRBV5-1 to TRBJ2-1; 10 bases are shared with TRBD1. The germline CDR1 and CDR2 sequences are SGHRS and YFSETQ. With 4 bases clipped from V and 6 bases from J, the junction kept 7 bases outside the gene matches. This CDR3 has 15 amino acids. CDR3 sequence: CASSPGQGSGNEQFF. DNA of the CDR3: TGCGCCAGCAGCCCGGGACAGGGGTCCGGCAATGAGCAGTTCTTC.

The chain couples TRBV27 to TRBJ1-1; 7 positions match TRBD1. In germline, CDR1 is MNHEY, CDR2 SMNVEV (reference sequence). The CDR3 consists of 13 residues. V trimming: 6 bases; J trimming: 0 bases; junction bases outside the gene matches: 1. The CDR3 sequence is CASSGTVNTEAFF. DNA for the CDR3: TGTGCCAGCAGCGGGACAGTGAACACTGAAGCTTTCTTT.

This chain links TRBV28 with TRBJ2-6; TRBD1 agrees at 9 bases. The CDR3 extends over 18 amino acids. Germline lookup yields CDR1 MDHEN and CDR2 SYDVKM. After removal of 4 bases from V and 0 bases from J, the junction contained 7 bases not matched to a gene. For the CDR3, the DNA is TGTGCCAGCAGTTCTCCGGACAGGGGACCCTCTGGGGCCAACGTCCTGACTTTC. Translating gives CASSSPDRGPSGANVLTF.

This chain joins TRBV28 and TRBJ2-2; possibly TRBD1 for D (5 bases). CDR3 length equals 15 residues. Germline assignment: CDR1 MDHEN and CDR2 SYDVKM. V lost 3 bases, J lost 6 bases, and 14 bases lay in between. CDR3 residues: CASSFIRQGAGELFF. CDR3 bases: TGTGCCAGCAGTTTCATTCGCCAGGGTGCCGGGGAGCTGTTTTTT.

The rearrangement links TRBV10-3 to TRBJ2-7, with 11 bases aligning to TRBD2. CDR3 length: 15 residues. The V gene's germline CDR1 is ENHRY and CDR2 SYGVKD. The J segment lost 3 bases and the V segment lost 6 bases, leaving 7 bases of the junction unmatched. The CDR3 here is CAIREPGLADYEQYF. In nucleotides, the CDR3 is TGTGCCATCAGGGAACCGGGACTAGCGGACTACGAGCAGTACTTC.

This sequence joins TRBV9 and TRBJ2-7, with 10 positions matching TRBD2. The germline gives CDR1 SGDLS, CDR2 YYNGEE. J was trimmed by 6 bases and V by 3 bases; bases with no gene match: 9. The CDR3 contains 15 residues. DNA of the CDR3: TGTGCCAGCAGCGCGCAGCTAGCGGGAGTGGTCGAGCAGTACTTC. It encodes CASSAQLAGVVEQYF.

The rearrangement joins TRBV12-5 to TRBJ1-3, with 10 bases identical to TRBD1. V lost 4 bases, J lost 0 bases, and 3 bases stayed unmatched. The CDR3 is 16 residues long. CDR1 and CDR2 from the germline V gene are LGHNT and FRNRAP. CDR3 coding DNA: TGTGCTAGTGGTTCCTGGGACAGGGGCTCTGGAAACACCATATATTTT. This codes for CASGSWDRGSGNTIYF.

CDR3 nucleotide sequence: TGTGCCAGCAGTGAATCATCGGGGTATGGCTACACCTTC. Amino acid sequence: CASSESSGYGYTF. The genes are TRBV6-1 and TRBJ1-2; the D is unclear. V was pared by 2 bases and J by 5 bases, with 9 bases between. Looked up from germline, CDR1 is MNHNS and CDR2 is SASEGT. This CDR3 comprises 13 residues.

V usage is TRBV3-1 (or the pseudogene TRBV3-2) and J usage is TRBJ2-4; no firm D call. The germline V gene has CDR1 LGHDT and CDR2 YNNKEL (reference sequence). Deletions cut 0 bases from V and 15 bases from J, with 12 bases between. The CDR3 sequence is 12 residues long. This CDR3 reads CASSQDRRHRYF. CDR3 in DNA: TGTGCCAGCAGCCAAGATCGGCGACACAGGTACTTC.

In this sample, this clone turned up once. The V call is TRBV6-6, the J call TRBJ2-7; 9 bases are a match to TRBD1. Germline CDR1 MNHNY, CDR2 SVGAGI (reference sequence). With V trimmed by 9 bases and J by 5 bases, 8 bases remained unmatched. The CDR3 has 13 residues. CDR3 DNA: TGTGCCAGTGTTGAACAGGGGGCGAACGAGCAGTACTTC. This translates into CASVEQGANEQYF.

The V and J genes are TRBV18 and TRBJ2-1, with D possibly being TRBD2 (6 bases). V was shortened by 2 bases and J by 8 bases, with 10 bases between the two germline ends. CDR3 size: 13 residues. The germline CDR1 and CDR2 sequences are KGHSH and LQKENI. This CDR3 reads CASSPFTGDEQFF. CDR3 nucleotide sequence: TGTGCCAGCTCACCATTCACGGGGGATGAGCAGTTCTTC. Together with reference TRBV18 and TRBJ2-1, the CDR3 gives the full variable domain: NAGVMQNPRHLVRRRGQEARLRCSPMKGHSHVYWYRQLPEEGLKFMVYLQKENIIDESGMPKERFSAEFPKEGPSILRIQQVVRGDSAAYFCASSPFTGDEQFFGPGTRLTVL.

This clone was detected only a few times. The chain carries TRBV5-6 and TRBJ1-6; no clear D gene. Germline CDR1 and CDR2: SGHDT and YYEEEE. The V gene lost 1 base and the J gene lost 0 bases, with 8 bases spanning the gap. The CDR3 consists of 16 residues. CDR3 DNA sequence: TGTGCCAGCAGCTTGAAGAAGAGCTCCTATAATTCACCCCTCCACTTT. Encoded protein: CASSLKKSSYNSPLHF. The full variable domain, with the rest looked up from reference TRBV5-6 and TRBJ1-6, is DAGVTQSPTHLIKTRGQQVTLRCSPKSGHDTVSWYQQALGQGPQFIFQYYEEEERQRGNFPDRFSGHQFPNYSSELNVNALLLGDSALYLCASSLKKSSYNSPLHFGNGTRLTVT.

The gene calls are TRBV6-4 and TRBJ2-3; TRBD2 matches at 9 bases. The germline V gene encodes CDR1 MRHNA and CDR2 SNTAGT. V trimming: 5 bases; J trimming: 10 bases; junction bases outside the gene matches: 13. The CDR3 covers 15 residues. In DNA form, the CDR3 reads TGTGCCAGCAGTCTTGAGGCTAGCGGGACCCACGCGCAGTATTTT. This codes for CASSLEASGTHAQYF.

Concerning this clone: The junction shows a germline mismatch at one end, possibly a read error. V and J are TRBV7-7 and TRBJ2-7; tentative D call: TRBD1 (6 bases). This CDR3 is built from 14 residues. CDR1 is SSHAT and CDR2 is FNYEAQ in the germline V gene (reference sequence). CDR3 region: CASSSAQGAYEQYF. CDR3 nucleotides: TGTGCTAGCAGCTCGGCACAGGGAGCCTACGAGCAGTACTTC.

The gene calls are TRBV29-1 and TRBJ2-1; D is unclear. The CDR3 loop spans 12 amino acids. From germline, CDR1 is SQVTM and CDR2 ANQGSEA. V was pared by 3 bases and J by 7 bases, with 10 bases between. The CDR3 reads CSVDRQTNEQFF. DNA of the CDR3: TGCAGCGTTGATCGTCAGACAAATGAGCAGTTCTTC.

The chain uses TRBV6-5 and TRBJ1-2; 7 bases fit TRBD1. Germline V CDR1 and CDR2: MNHEY, SVGAGI. The CDR3 is 14 amino acids. The ends lost 2 bases at V and 5 bases at J; junction bases unmatched: 5. The DNA of the CDR3 is TGTGCCAGCAGTTACCCGGCAGGGGGATATGGCTACACCTTC. It specifies CASSYPAGGYGYTF.

The rearrangement links TRBV3-1 (or the pseudogene TRBV3-2) to TRBJ1-6; 8 bases fit TRBD1. The CDR3 has 16 residues. Germline V gene lookup returns CDR1 LGHDT and CDR2 YNNKEL (reference sequence). J gave up 8 bases and V 6 bases, and 12 bases lay outside the gene matches. The CDR3 loop reads CASRSLRDRIYSPLHF. The CDR3 nucleotides read TGTGCCAGCAGGTCTCTACGGGACAGGATTTATTCACCCCTCCACTTT.

The chain has TRBV5-4 and TRBJ1-1; TRBD1 is a possible D gene (6 bases). The germline V and J ends were trimmed by 4 bases and 10 bases, with 20 bases remaining between them. The CDR3 consists of 14 residues. Looked up from germline, CDR1 is SGHNT and CDR2 is YYREEE (reference sequence). The chain's CDR3 is CASSLSDRPRSAFF. The DNA of the CDR3 is TGTGCCAGCAGCCTGTCAGACAGGCCGAGATCAGCTTTCTTT. Full variable domain (rest looked up from reference TRBV5-4 and TRBJ1-1): ETGVTQSPTHLIKTRGQQVTLRCSSQSGHNTVSWYQQALGQGPQFIFQYYREEENGRGNFPPRFSGLQFPNYSSELNVNALELDDSALYLCASSLSDRPRSAFFGQGTRLTVV.

The chain combines TRBV5-1 with TRBJ1-6; D might be TRBD1 (5 bases). The CDR3 consists of 15 residues. Deletions cut 6 bases from V and 5 bases from J, with 15 bases between. Germline-derived CDR1 and CDR2 are SGHRS and YFSETQ. CDR3 protein: CASNRDGGNNSPLHF. The DNA for the CDR3 is TGCGCCAGCAACCGGGACGGGGGTAATAATTCACCCCTCCACTTT.

This clone has just one count. This chain links TRBV6-2 or TRBV6-3 with TRBJ1-5, with a possible D match to TRBD1 (6 bases). From germline, CDR1 is MNHEY and CDR2 SVGEGT. The length of the CDR3 is 14 residues. Trimming left V 6 bases short and J 4 bases short, with 13 bases between. The CDR3 sequence: CASSSWTVNQPQHF. The CDR3 DNA reads TGTGCCAGCAGCTCCTGGACAGTTAATCAGCCCCAGCATTTT.

The chain recombines TRBV4-2 with TRBJ2-7; 12 bases agree with TRBD2. V shed 4 bases, J shed 6 bases, and the junction held 10 bases outside the gene matches. Germline CDR1 LGHNA, CDR2 YNFKEQ. This CDR3 spans 16 amino acids. In DNA, the CDR3 is TGTGCCAGCAGCCGCCTGGATCCGGGACTAGCGGGCGAGCAGTACTTC. Translating gives CASSRLDPGLAGEQYF.

The V call is TRBV5-8, the J call TRBJ1-5; 7 nucleotides agree with TRBD1. Germline values: CDR1 SGHTS, CDR2 YDEGEE. The CDR3 is 16 residues long. After removal of 3 bases from V and 6 bases from J, the junction contained 12 bases not matched to a gene. CDR3 sequence (DNA): TGTGCCAGCAGCTACGAACAGGGGACAAAAACTCAGCCCCAGCATTTT. It translates to CASSYEQGTKTQPQHF.

The DNA for the CDR3 is TGTGCCAGCAGCTGGACAGGTGGTTACGAGCAGTACTTC. Translated: CASSWTGGYEQYF. J is TRBJ2-7 and V is TRBV5-6; 7 bases line up with TRBD1. CDR1 is SGHDT, CDR2 YYEEEE, per germline. The junction had 4 bases not matched to a gene; V was cut back by 3 bases and J by 4 bases. The length of the CDR3 is 13 residues.